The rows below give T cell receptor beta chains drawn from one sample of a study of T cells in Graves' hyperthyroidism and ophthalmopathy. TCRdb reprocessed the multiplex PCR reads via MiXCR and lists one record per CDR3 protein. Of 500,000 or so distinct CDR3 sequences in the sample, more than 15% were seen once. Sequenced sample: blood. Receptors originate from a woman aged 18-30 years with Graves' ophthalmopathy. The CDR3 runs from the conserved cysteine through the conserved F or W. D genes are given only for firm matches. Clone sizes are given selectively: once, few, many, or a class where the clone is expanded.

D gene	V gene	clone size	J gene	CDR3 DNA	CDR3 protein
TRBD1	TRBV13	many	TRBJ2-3	TGTGCCAGCAGCTCGACAGGGTGGGAACATAGCACAGATACGCAGTATTTT	CASSSTGWEHSTDTQYF
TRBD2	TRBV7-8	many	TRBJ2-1	TGTGCCAGCAGCGAGAACTTGGGACTAGCTCCCCACAATGAGCAGTTCTTC	CASSENLGLAPHNEQFF
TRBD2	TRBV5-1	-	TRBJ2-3	TGCGCCAGCAGCCCGGGACTAGCGGGGGGATGGGATACGCAGTATTTT	CASSPGLAGGWDTQYF
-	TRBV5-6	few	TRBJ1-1	TGTGCCAGCAGCTTGTCCCCAGGGGAAGGGAACACTGAAGCTTTCTTT	CASSLSPGEGNTEAFF
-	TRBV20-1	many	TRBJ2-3	TGCAGTGCTAGAGATTTGCCGGGAGATACGCAGTATTTT	CSARDLPGDTQYF
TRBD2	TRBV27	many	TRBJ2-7	TGTGCCAGCGGAAGCCTTCAGGGACTAGCGGGCTCCTACGAGCAGTACTTC	CASGSLQGLAGSYEQYF
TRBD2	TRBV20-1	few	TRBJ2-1	TGCAGTGCTAGAAAGACTAGCGGGAGGGGGGTTTACAATGAGCAGTTCTTC	CSARKTSGRGVYNEQFF
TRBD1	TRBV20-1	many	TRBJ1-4	TGCAGTGCTAGAATTTCCGGACAGGGGAATGAAAAACTGTTTTTT	CSARISGQGNEKLFF
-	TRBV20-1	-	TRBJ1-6	TGCAGTGCGGAGGGACGGACGAATAATTCACCCCTCCACTTT	CSAEGRTNNSPLHF
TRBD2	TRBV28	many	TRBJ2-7	TGTGCCAGCACAGCGGGATTTATGAGCGAGCAGTACTTC	CASTAGFMSEQYF
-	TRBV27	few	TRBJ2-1	TGTGCCAGCAGTTCCTCCCTGGTAGCGGACTACAATGAGCAGTTCTTC	CASSSSLVADYNEQFF
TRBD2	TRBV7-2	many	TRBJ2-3	TGTGCCAGCAGCTTTCTGACTAGCGGGATAGGGGCAGATACGCAGTATTTT	CASSFLTSGIGADTQYF
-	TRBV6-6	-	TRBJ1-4	TGTGCCAGCAGTTACGGTATGGGGGCGGCACATAGCGAAAAACTGTTTTTT	CASSYGMGAAHSEKLFF
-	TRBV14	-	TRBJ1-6	TGTGCCAGCAGCCAAGAAGGGGTAGATAATTCACCCCTCCACTTT	CASSQEGVDNSPLHF
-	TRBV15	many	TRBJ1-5	TGTGCCACCAGCAAAGACAGAAACAATCAGCCCCAGCATTTT	CATSKDRNNQPQHF
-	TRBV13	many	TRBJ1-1	TGTGCCAGCAGCTTAGGCCAAGGGGAGAACACTGAAGCTTTCTTT	CASSLGQGENTEAFF
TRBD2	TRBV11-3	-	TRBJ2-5	TGTGCCAGCAGCTTAAGGGAGGGCCGCGGGGAGACCCAGTACTTC	CASSLREGRGETQYF
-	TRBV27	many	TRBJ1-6	TGTGCCAGCTCTTTCCAGGGGTATAATTCACCCCTCCACTTT	CASSFQGYNSPLHF
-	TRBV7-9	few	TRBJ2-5	TGTGCCAGCAGCTCTGAGCTTAACCCTACGAGCATTCTCGAGTACTTC	CASSSELNPTSILEYF
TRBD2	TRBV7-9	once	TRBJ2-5	TGTGCCAGCAGCCAAGGAGTAGCGGGAGAACAAGAGACCCAGTACTTC	CASSQGVAGEQETQYF
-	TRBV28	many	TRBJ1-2	TGTGCCAGCAGTTTAAGAGGGGCGTGGGTCTATGGCTACACCTTC	CASSLRGAWVYGYTF
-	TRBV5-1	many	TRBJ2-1	TGCGCCAGCAGCTTAAGCCCCGAGTTAGCCAATGAGCAGTTCTTC	CASSLSPELANEQFF
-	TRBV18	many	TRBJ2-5	TGTGCCAGCTCTCCCCCCGGGGTGGAAGAGACCCAGTACTTC	CASSPPGVEETQYF
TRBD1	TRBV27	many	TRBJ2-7	TGTGCCAGCAGAACCAGTACGCTCGGACAGGGAAAAACCTCCTACGAGCAGTACTTC	CASRTSTLGQGKTSYEQYF
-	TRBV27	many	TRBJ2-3	TGTGCCAGCAGACTTAGGGGGCGGGGAGGTGATACGCAGTATTTT	CASRLRGRGGDTQYF
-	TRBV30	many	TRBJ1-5	TGTGCCTGGAGTCCGGACATTTTTCAGCCCCAGCATTTT	CAWSPDIFQPQHF
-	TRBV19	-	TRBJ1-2	TGTGCCAGTACCGAGCGCGGATATGGCTACACCTTC	CASTERGYGYTF
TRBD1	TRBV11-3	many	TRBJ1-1	TGTGCCAGCAGCCCAGGGACAGGATTAAGGTCCACTGAAGCTTTCTTT	CASSPGTGLRSTEAFF
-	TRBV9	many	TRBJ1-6	TGTGCCAGCAGCTTGCGAACAGGGTTGAATTCACCCCTCCACTTT	CASSLRTGLNSPLHF
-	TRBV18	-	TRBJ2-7	TGTGCCAGCTCACTACCGGACCACTACGAGCAGTACTTC	CASSLPDHYEQYF
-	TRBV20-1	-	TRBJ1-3	TGCAGTGCTACCGCCGGGACTCCCTCTGGAAACACCATATATTTT	CSATAGTPSGNTIYF
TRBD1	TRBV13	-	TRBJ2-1	TGTGCCAGCAGCTTGGGGACAGGGGGCGGCAATGAGCAGTTCTTC	CASSLGTGGGNEQFF
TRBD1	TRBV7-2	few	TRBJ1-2	TGTGCCAGCAGCCCGCAGGGGGCATCTGGCTATGGCTACACCTTC	CASSPQGASGYGYTF
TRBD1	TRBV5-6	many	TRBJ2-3	TGTGCCAGCAGCTTGGGGGACAGGGGAGATACGCAGTATTTT	CASSLGDRGDTQYF
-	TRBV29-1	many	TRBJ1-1	TGCAGCGTTGACCCGGGGGGGATGTACACTGAAGCTTTCTTT	CSVDPGGMYTEAFF
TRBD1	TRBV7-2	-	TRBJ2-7	TGTGCCAGCAGCTTAGGTGGAGACAGGGGAACCTACGAGCAGTACTTC	CASSLGGDRGTYEQYF
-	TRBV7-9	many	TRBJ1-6	TGTGCCAGCAGCTTAGGTCCTAAGGGACAAGAGCATAATTCACCCCTCCACTTT	CASSLGPKGQEHNSPLHF
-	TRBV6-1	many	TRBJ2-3	TGTGCCAGCAGTGAAGCGCGGGAGGACAGGGCAAGCACAGATACGCAGTATTTT	CASSEAREDRASTDTQYF
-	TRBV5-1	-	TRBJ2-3	TGTGCCAGCTCGGCCGAATCTTTATTGACAGATACGCAGTATTTT	CASSAESLLTDTQYF
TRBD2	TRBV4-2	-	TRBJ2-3	TGTGCCAGCAGCCTAACTAGCGGGGGGGCCGAGACAGATACGCAGTATTTT	CASSLTSGGAETDTQYF
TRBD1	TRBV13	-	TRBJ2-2	TGTGCCAGCAGCTTAGAGGGACAGGTCACCGGGGAGCTGTTTTTT	CASSLEGQVTGELFF
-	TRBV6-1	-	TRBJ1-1	TGTGCCAGCAGTGAACCTGGGGGGGGCACTGAAGCTTTCTTT	CASSEPGGGTEAFF
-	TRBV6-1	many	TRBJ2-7	TGTGCCATCACTAATCCGGCCGCCCCTTACGAGCAGTACTTC	CAITNPAAPYEQYF
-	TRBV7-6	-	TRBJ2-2	TGTGCCAGCAGCTTAGCGTTTGGAGGACATATGAACACCGGGGAGCTGTTTTTT	CASSLAFGGHMNTGELFF
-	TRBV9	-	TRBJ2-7	TGTGCCAGCAGCGTAGCGGCTACAGTCTCCGAGCAGTACTTC	CASSVAATVSEQYF
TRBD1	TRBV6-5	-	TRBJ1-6	TGTGCCAGCAGTTACTCTGGACAGGGTAGTTCACCCCTCCACTTT	CASSYSGQGSSPLHF
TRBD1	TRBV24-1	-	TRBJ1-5	TGTGCCACCAGTGTCTATGTGAGGGACAGTAGGGAGCCCCAGCATTTT	CATSVYVRDSREPQHF
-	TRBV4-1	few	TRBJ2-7	TGCGCCAGCAGCCAAGAGAGAATAGGGGCCGCGTACGAGCAGTACTTC	CASSQERIGAAYEQYF
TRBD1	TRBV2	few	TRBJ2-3	TGTGCCAGCAGGAAACAGGGGGCAATGGATACGCAGTATTTT	CASRKQGAMDTQYF
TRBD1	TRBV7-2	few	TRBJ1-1	TGTGCCAGCAGCTTAAGGGGGCTTGACACTGAAGCTTTCTTT	CASSLRGLDTEAFF
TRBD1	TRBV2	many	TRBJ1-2	TGTGCCAGCAGTAAACAGGGGAACTATGGCTACACCTTC	CASSKQGNYGYTF
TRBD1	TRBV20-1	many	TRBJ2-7	TGCAGTGCTTGGGACAGGGTGTACGAGCAGTACTTC	CSAWDRVYEQYF
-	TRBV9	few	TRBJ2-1	TGTGCCACAGGCCGGGGCCTAGGAGGCAATGAGCAGTTCTTC	CATGRGLGGNEQFF
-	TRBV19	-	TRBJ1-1	TGTGCCAGTAGTATCCCCCCGGACGGGAACACTGAAGCTTTCTTT	CASSIPPDGNTEAFF